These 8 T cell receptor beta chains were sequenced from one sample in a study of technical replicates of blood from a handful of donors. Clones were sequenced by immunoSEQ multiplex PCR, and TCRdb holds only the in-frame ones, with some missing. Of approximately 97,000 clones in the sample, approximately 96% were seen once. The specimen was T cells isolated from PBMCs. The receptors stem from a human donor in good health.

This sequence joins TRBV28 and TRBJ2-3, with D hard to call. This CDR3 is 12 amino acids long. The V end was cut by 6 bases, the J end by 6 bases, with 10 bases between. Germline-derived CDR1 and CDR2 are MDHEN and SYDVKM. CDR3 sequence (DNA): TGTGCCAGCAGCCCCTATATGGATACGCAGTATTTT. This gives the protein CASSPYMDTQYF.

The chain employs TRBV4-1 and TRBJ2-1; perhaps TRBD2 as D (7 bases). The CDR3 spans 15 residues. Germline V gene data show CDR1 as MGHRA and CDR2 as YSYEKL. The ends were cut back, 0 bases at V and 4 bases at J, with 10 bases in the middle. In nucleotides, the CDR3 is TGCGCCAGCAGCCAAGATGGGAGGGGGTACAATGAGCAGTTCTTC. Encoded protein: CASSQDGRGYNEQFF.

The CDR3 spells CASSESLTTTGDYGYTF. The CDR3 nucleotides are TGTGCCAGCAGCGAGAGCCTCACTACGACAGGAGACTATGGCTACACCTTC. The V gene is TRBV9, the J gene TRBJ1-2, with a weak D call TRBD1 (6 bases). Germline CDR1 SGDLS, CDR2 YYNGEE. The CDR3 has 17 residues. Trimming shortened V by 3 bases and J by 3 bases, and 21 bases separated the two germline ends. The whole variable domain, filled in from reference TRBV9 and TRBJ1-2, reads DSGVTQTPKHLITATGQRVTLRCSPRSGDLSVYWYQQSLDQGLQFLIQYYNGEERAKGNILERFSAQQFPDLHSELNLSSLELGDSALYFCASSESLTTTGDYGYTFGSGTRLTVV.

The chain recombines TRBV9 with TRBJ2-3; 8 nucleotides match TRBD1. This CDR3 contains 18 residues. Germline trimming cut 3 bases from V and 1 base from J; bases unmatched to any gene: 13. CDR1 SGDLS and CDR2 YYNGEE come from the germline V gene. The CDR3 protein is CASSAGGAGLRGTDTQYF. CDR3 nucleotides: TGTGCCAGCAGCGCAGGGGGCGCTGGACTAAGAGGCACAGATACGCAGTATTTT. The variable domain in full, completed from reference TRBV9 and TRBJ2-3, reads DSGVTQTPKHLITATGQRVTLRCSPRSGDLSVYWYQQSLDQGLQFLIQYYNGEERAKGNILERFSAQQFPDLHSELNLSSLELGDSALYFCASSAGGAGLRGTDTQYFGPGTRLTVL.

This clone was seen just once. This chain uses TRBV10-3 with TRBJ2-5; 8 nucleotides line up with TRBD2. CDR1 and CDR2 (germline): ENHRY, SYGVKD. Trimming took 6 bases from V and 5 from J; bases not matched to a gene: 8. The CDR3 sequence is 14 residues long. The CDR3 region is CAIREGAGAETQYF. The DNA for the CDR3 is TGTGCCATCAGGGAGGGAGCGGGAGCGGAGACCCAGTACTTC.

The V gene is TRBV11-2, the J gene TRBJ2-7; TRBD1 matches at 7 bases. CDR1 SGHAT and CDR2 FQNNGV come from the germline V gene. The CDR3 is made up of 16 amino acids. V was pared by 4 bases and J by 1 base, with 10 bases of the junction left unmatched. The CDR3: CASSYVRDRISYEQYF. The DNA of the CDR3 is TGTGCCAGCAGCTATGTCCGGGACAGAATTTCCTACGAGCAGTACTTC.

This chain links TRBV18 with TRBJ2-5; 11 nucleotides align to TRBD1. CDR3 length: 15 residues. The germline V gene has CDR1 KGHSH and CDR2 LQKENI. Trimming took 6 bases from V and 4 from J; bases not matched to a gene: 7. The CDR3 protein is CASSLRDRGIETQYF. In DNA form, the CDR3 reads TGTGCCAGCTCCCTCCGGGACAGGGGGATAGAGACCCAGTACTTC.

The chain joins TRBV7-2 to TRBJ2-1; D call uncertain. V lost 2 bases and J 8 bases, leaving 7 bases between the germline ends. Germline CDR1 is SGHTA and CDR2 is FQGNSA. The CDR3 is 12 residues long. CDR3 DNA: TGTGCCAGCAGCTTAACCCGGGATGAGCAGTTCTTC. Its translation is CASSLTRDEQFF.